The T cell receptor (beta chain) under discussion was sequenced for a study of blood T cells in healthy people across ages. Each sample used at least 6 million PBMCs. Per sample, at least 5.5 micrograms of total RNA were extracted. A second roughly 6 to 12 cycle PCR used barcoded and J-beta primers. One entry per CDR3 protein, called by TCRdb with MiXCR from the 5' RACE reads. The table shows 1.8 million or so distinct CDR3 sequences, with 39% occurring only once. The ends were cut back, 3 bases at V and 5 bases at J, with 20 bases in the middle. Per germline, CDR1 LNHNV and CDR2 YYDKDF (reference sequence). This CDR3 is 17 amino acids long. Of note for this clonotype: Its antigen is as yet unknown.

Study-level points and caveats: Among T cells, TCR beta diversity per million cells dropped roughly linearly as age rose. Because sorting was not performed, PBMCs prevented conclusive naive versus antigen-experienced comparison.

V and J are TRBV15 and TRBJ2-4; D possibly corresponds to TRBD2 (5 bases). The source is a human donor in good health. Sequencing used blood. The CDR3 protein is CATSSPLGFTLENIQYF. The CDR3 nucleotides read TGTGCCACCAGCAGCCCACTAGGTTTTACCCTTGAAAACATTCAGTACTTC.